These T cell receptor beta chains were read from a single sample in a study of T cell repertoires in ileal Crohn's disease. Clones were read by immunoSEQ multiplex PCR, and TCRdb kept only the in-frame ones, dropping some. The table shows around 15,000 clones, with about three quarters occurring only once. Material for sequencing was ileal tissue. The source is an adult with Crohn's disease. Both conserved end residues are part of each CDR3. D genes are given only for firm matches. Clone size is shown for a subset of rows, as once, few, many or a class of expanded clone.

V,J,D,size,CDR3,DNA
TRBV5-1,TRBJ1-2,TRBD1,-,CASSLDFDRGQGYTF,TGCGCCAGCAGCTTGGACTTTGACAGGGGTCAAGGCTACACCTTC
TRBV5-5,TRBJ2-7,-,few,CASSLGGNYEQYF,TGTGCCAGCAGCTTGGGCGGTAACTACGAGCAGTACTTC
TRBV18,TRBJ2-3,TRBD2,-,CASSLTSGGIMDTQYF,TGTGCCAGCTCATTGACTAGCGGGGGAATTATGGATACGCAGTATTTT
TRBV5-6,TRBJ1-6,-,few,CASSSRDGNSPLHF,TGTGCCAGCAGCAGCCGGGACGGAAATTCACCCCTCCACTTT
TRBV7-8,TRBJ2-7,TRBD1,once,CASRQGQETYEQYF,TGTGCCAGCAGACAGGGACAGGAAACCTACGAGCAGTACTTC
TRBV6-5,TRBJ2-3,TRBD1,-,CASQQGANTQYF,TGTGCCAGTCAACAGGGGGCAAATACGCAGTATTTT
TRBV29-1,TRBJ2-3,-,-,CSVMGSTDTQYF,TGCAGCGTTATGGGGAGCACAGATACGCAGTATTTT
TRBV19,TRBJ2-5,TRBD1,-,CASSIGTGQETQYF,TGTGCCAGTAGTATAGGGACAGGGCAAGAGACCCAGTACTTC
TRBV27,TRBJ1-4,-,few,CASSRRTNEKLFF,TGTGCCAGTTCACGTAGGACTAATGAAAAACTGTTTTTT
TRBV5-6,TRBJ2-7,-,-,CASSLSGASFYEQYF,TGTGCCAGCAGCTTGTCGGGGGCCTCTTTCTACGAGCAGTACTTC
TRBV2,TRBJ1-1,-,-,CASSPDLGTEAFF,TGTGCCAGCAGCCCAGACCTGGGCACTGAAGCTTTCTTT
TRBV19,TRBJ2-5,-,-,CATSSGKTQETQYF,TGTGCCACTTCGAGTGGAAAGACCCAAGAGACCCAGTACTTC
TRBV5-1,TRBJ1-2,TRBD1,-,CASSWGQGTHGYTF,TGCGCCAGCAGCTGGGGACAGGGGACCCATGGCTACACCTTC
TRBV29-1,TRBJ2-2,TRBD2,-,CSVEVWKDNRLAGGPATGELFF,TGCAGCGTTGAAGTATGGAAGGACAACCGACTAGCGGGAGGGCCTGCCACCGGGGAGCTGTTTTTT
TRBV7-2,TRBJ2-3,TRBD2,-,CASSLFLAGATDTQYF,TGTGCCAGCAGCTTATTCCTAGCGGGGGCCACAGATACGCAGTATTTT
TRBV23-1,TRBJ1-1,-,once,CASSHWARGTEAFF,TGCGCCAGCAGTCATTGGGCCCGGGGGACTGAAGCTTTCTTT
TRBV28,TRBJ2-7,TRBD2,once,CASTPLGREEQYF,TGTGCCAGCACCCCCTTGGGGCGGGAGGAGCAGTACTTC
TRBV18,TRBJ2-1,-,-,CASSQTGGGFYNEQFF,TGTGCCAGCTCTCAAACCGGGGGCGGCTTCTACAATGAGCAGTTCTTC
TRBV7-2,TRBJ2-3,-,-,CASSLVRQITDTQYF,TGTGCCAGCAGCTTAGTCAGGCAGATCACAGATACGCAGTATTTT
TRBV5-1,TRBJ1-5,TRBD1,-,CASSLEGRGKNQPQHF,TGCGCCAGCAGCTTGGAGGGCAGGGGGAAAAATCAGCCCCAGCATTTT
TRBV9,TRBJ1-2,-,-,CASSVGRDWDPVGYGYTF,TGTGCCAGCAGCGTAGGAAGGGATTGGGACCCCGTGGGCTATGGCTACACCTTC
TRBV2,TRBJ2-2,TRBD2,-,CASSLTSGNTGELFF,TGTGCCAGCAGTCTGACTAGCGGGAACACCGGGGAGCTGTTTTTT
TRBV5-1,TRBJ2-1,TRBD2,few,CASLRTSGGYNEQFF,TGCGCCAGCCTAAGGACTAGCGGGGGATACAATGAGCAGTTCTTC
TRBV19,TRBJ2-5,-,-,CASSSGGPRGTQYF,TGTGCCAGTAGTTCCGGGGGGCCTAGGGGGACCCAGTACTTC
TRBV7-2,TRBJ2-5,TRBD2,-,CASSYGLAGGPSRETQYF,TGTGCCAGCAGCTACGGACTAGCGGGAGGGCCTAGCCGTGAGACCCAGTACTTC
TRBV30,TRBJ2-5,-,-,CAWNEFFKTQYF,TGTGCCTGGAATGAGTTTTTTAAGACCCAGTACTTC
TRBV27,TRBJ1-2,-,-,CASSPHPTDRYGYTF,TGTGCCAGCAGTCCCCACCCGACGGACCGCTATGGCTACACCTTC
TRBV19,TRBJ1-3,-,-,CASSIAGTISGNTIYF,TGTGCCAGTAGTATAGCTGGGACCATCTCTGGAAACACCATATATTTT
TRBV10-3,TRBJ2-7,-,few,CATRGQSETYEQYF,TGTGCCACCAGGGGACAAAGTGAAACCTACGAGCAGTACTTC
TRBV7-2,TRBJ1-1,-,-,CASSKEQGLEAFF,TGTGCCAGCAGCAAAGAGCAGGGTCTTGAAGCTTTCTTT
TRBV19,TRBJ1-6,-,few,CASKEGIKYNSPLHF,TGTGCCAGTAAGGAGGGTATCAAATATAATTCACCCCTCCACTTT
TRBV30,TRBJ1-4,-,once,CAWNGMNEKLFF,TGTGCCTGGAACGGGATGAACGAAAAACTGTTTTTT
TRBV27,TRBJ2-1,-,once,CASSLDRPYNEQFF,TGTGCCAGCAGTTTAGATAGGCCCTACAATGAGCAGTTCTTC
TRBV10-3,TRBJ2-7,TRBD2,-,CAITKGLAGAGEQYF,TGTGCCATCACCAAAGGACTAGCGGGAGCCGGCGAGCAGTACTTC
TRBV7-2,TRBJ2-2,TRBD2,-,CASSPRLAPNTGELFF,TGTGCCAGCAGCCCCCGACTAGCGCCTAACACCGGGGAGCTGTTTTTT
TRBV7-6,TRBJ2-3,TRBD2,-,CASSLDSGGLPDTQYF,TGTGCCAGCAGCTTAGATAGCGGGGGTCTCCCAGATACGCAGTATTTT
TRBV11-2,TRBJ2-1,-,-,CASSLSGPLDNEQFF,TGTGCCAGCAGCTTATCAGGGCCTCTGGACAATGAGCAGTTCTTC
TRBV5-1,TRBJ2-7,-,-,CASSLQPGQTYEQYF,TGCGCCAGCAGCTTACAACCGGGACAAACCTACGAGCAGTACTTC
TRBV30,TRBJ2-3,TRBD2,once,CAWSAGREGTDTQYF,TGTGCCTGGAGCGCAGGGCGGGAGGGCACAGATACGCAGTATTTT
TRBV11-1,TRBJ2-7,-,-,CTSGLLGWGEQYF,TGTACCAGCGGCCTTCTGGGGTGGGGCGAGCAGTACTTC
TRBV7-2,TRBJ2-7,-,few,CASSLSDGGYEQYF,TGTGCCAGCAGCTTAAGTGACGGGGGCTACGAGCAGTACTTC
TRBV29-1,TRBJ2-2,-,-,CSSGEQANTGELFF,TGCAGCTCCGGCGAACAGGCCAACACCGGGGAGCTGTTTTTT
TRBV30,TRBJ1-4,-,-,CAWSVVGGAAGNEKLFF,TGTGCCTGGAGTGTTGTCGGGGGCGCGGCGGGTAATGAAAAACTGTTTTTT
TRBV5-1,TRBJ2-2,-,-,CASTPQGRANTGELFF,TGCGCCAGCACCCCCCAGGGGAGGGCGAACACCGGGGAGCTGTTTTTT
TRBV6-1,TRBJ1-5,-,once,CASSELGMQPQHF,TGTGCCAGCAGTGAGCTAGGTATGCAGCCCCAGCATTTT
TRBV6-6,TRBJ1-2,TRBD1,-,CANSNGQGISGYTF,TGTGCCAACAGTAATGGACAGGGGATAAGTGGCTACACCTTC
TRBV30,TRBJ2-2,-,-,CAWSVGITGELFF,TGTGCCTGGAGTGTAGGGATCACCGGGGAGCTGTTTTTT
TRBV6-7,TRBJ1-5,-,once,CASILQPQHF,TGTGCCAGCATCTTGCAGCCCCAGCATTTT